Listed here is a single TCR beta chain. The sample originates from a study of blood T cell repertoires in COVID-19. TCRdb's table, derived via immunoSEQ multiplex PCR, lists solely in-frame clones and lacks some. The sample has approximately 270,000 clones; roughly nine tenths are singletons. Everyone who took part was roughly 18 to 89 years old, and they came from 20 to 25 US areas. The sample consisted of PBMCs or T cells enriched from blood (not recorded which). This sequence originates from a woman aged 60-70 years who had recovered from COVID-19.

In nucleotides, the CDR3 is TGTGCCAGCAGGAATGGACTAGCGGGATCAGATACGCAGTATTTT. Translating gives CASRNGLAGSDTQYF. The chain joins TRBV27 to TRBJ2-3; 12 bases align to TRBD2. Germline V gene sequence: CDR1 MNHEY, CDR2 SMNVEV (reference sequence). This CDR3 spans 15 amino acids. After removal of 6 bases from V and 4 bases from J, the junction contained 5 bases not matched to a gene.